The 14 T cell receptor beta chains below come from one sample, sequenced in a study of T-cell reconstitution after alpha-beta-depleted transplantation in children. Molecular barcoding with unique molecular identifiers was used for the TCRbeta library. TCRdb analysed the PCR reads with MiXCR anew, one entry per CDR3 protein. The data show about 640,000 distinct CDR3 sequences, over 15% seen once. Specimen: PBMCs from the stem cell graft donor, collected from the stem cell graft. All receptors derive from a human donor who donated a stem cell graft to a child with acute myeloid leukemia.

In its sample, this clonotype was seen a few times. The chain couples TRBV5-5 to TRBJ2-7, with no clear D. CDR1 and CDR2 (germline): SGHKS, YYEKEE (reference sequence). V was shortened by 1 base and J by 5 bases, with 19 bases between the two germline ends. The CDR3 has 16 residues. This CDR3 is CASSLRKVDTKDEQYF. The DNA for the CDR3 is TGTGCCAGCAGCTTGCGGAAGGTAGACACTAAGGACGAGCAGTACTTC.

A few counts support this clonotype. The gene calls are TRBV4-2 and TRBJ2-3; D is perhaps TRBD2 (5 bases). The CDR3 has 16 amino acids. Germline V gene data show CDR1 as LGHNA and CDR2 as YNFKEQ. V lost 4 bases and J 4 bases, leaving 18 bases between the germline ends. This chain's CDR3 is CASSRKLELASDTQYF. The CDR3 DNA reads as TGTGCCAGCAGCCGCAAACTAGAGTTGGCCTCAGATACGCAGTATTTT.

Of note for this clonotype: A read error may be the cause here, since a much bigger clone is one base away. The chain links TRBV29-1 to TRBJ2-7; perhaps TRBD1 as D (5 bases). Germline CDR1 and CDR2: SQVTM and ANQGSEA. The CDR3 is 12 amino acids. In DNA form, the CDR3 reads TGCAGCGTTGAAGTGGACACCTACGAGCACTACTTC. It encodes CSVEVDTYEHYF.

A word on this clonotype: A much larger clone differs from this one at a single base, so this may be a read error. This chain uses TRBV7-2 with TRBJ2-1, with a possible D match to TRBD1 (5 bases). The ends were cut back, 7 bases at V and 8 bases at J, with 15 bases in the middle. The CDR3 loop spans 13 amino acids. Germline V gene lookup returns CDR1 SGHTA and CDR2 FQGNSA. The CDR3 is CASIQTRGDEQFF. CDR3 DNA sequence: TGTGCCAGCATCCAAACAAGGGGCGATGAGCAGTTCTTC.

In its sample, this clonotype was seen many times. The CDR3, as DNA: TGCGCCAGCAGCCAAGAAGATGGTCTTTCGTTAGAGCAGTTCTTC. It encodes CASSQEDGLSLEQFF. V gene TRBV4-1 combines with J gene TRBJ2-1; D ambiguous. This CDR3 spans 15 amino acids. In germline, CDR1 is MGHRA, CDR2 YSYEKL. The V gene lost 0 bases and the J gene lost 10 bases, with 16 bases spanning the gap.

Written as DNA, the CDR3 is TGCAGCGTTGAAGATCCGCCCTCTGGAAACACCATATATTTT. Amino acid sequence: CSVEDPPSGNTIYF. The V gene is TRBV29-1, the J gene TRBJ1-3; D uncertain. Germline loops: CDR1 SQVTM, CDR2 ANQGSEA. Trimming pared 0 bases from V and 0 bases from J, leaving 6 bases between. This CDR3 region has 14 residues.

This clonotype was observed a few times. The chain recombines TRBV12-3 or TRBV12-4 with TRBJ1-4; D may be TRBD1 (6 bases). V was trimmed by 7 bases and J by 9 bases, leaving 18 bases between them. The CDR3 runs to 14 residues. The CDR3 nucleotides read TGTGCCAGCACCAAGGGGGGGATGTCGAAAAAACTGTTTTTT. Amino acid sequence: CASTKGGMSKKLFF.

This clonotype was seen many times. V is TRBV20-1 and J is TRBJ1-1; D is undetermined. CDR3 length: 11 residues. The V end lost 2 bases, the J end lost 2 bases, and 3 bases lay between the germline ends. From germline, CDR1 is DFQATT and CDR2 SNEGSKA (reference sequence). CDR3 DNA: TGCAGTGCTAGATATAACACTGAAGCTTTCTTT. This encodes CSARYNTEAFF.

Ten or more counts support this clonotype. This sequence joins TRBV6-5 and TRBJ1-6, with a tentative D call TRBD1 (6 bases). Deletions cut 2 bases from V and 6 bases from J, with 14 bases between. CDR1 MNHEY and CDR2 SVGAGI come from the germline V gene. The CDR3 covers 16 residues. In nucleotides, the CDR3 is TGTGCCAGCAGTTACAGCGCGGGGACATCTAATTCACCCCTCCACTTT. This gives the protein CASSYSAGTSNSPLHF.

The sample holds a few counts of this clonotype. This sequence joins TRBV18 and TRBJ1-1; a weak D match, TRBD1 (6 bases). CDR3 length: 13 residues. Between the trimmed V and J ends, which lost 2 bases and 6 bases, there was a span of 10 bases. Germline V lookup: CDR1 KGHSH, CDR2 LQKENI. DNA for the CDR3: TGTGCCAGCTCACCAGAGGGGGTATCTGAAGCTTTCTTT. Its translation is CASSPEGVSEAFF. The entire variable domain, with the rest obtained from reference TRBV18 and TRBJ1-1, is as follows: NAGVMQNPRHLVRRRGQEARLRCSPMKGHSHVYWYRQLPEEGLKFMVYLQKENIIDESGMPKERFSAEFPKEGPSILRIQQVVRGDSAAYFCASSPEGVSEAFFGQGTRLTVV.

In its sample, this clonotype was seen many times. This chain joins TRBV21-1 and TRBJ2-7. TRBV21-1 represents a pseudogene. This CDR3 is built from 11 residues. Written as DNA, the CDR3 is TGTGCCAGCAGCGTGCACTACGAGCAGTACGTC. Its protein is CASSVHYEQYV.

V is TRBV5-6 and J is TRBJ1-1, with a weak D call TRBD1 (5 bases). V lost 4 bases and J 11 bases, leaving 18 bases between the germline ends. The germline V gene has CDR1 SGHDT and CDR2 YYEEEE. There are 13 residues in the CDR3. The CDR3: CASSPRGEGEAFF. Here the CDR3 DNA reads TGTGCCAGCAGCCCACGGGGGGAGGGTGAGGCTTTCTTT.

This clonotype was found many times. The CDR3 DNA is TGCGCCAGCAGCCAAGAACTGGTTGCCTCCTACGAGCAGTACTTC. Its protein product is CASSQELVASYEQYF. This chain uses TRBV4-3 with TRBJ2-7; D is uncertain. The germline CDR1 and CDR2 sequences are LGHNA and YSLEER. The CDR3 is 15 residues long. Deletions cut 0 bases from V and 0 bases from J, with 9 bases between.

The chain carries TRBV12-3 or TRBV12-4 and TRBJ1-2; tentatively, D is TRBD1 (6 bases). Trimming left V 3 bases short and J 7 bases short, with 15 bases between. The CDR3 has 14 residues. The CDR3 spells CASSFTAGVVGYTF. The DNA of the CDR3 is TGTGCCAGCAGTTTTACTGCAGGGGTGGTTGGCTACACCTTC.